This T cell receptor (beta chain) was documented in a study of molecular identifiers for immune sequencing clone quantification. The study, taken as a whole, reports: Clone sizes that are highly expanded could be underestimated when identical TCR molecules share a barcode.

Naive CD8 T cells were sorted, and the gate applied was CD8+CD4-CCR7+CD45RA+. This CDR3 is 16 amino acids long. One entry per CDR3 protein results from TCRdb running MiXCR on the PCR reads. Of hundreds of thousands of distinct CDR3 sequences listed, approximately 24% are singletons. Comments on this clonotype: Its antigen is unknown. The junction and the germline gene differ at one end; a read error may be behind it.

The V and J genes are TRBV5-3 and TRBJ2-7; no definite D call. TRBV5-3 is assigned to the ORF class and has an uncertain function. The receptor was derived from a human donor in good health. Some libraries in this study had Jurkat cell RNA spiked in. The sample was naive CD8+ T cells from blood, with Jurkat cell RNA spiked in. Subset noted: FACS-sorted CD8+CD4-CCR7+CD45RA+ naive T cells. The CDR3 DNA sequence: TGTGCCAGCAGCTTGGTCTTGGGCAGCCGAGCCTACGAGCAGTACTTC. It is translated as CASSLVLGSRAYEQYF.